The next 19 T cell receptor beta chains were all read from a single sample in a study of T cells in women clearing cervical HPV infection. Profiling relied on immunoSEQ multiplex PCR, and the TCRdb table lists in-frame clones only, not all of them. The sample shows fewer than 30,000 clones, and 2.5% to 3.5% sits with its ten largest clones. The sample was blood buffy coat. The source of these receptors is a woman between 18 and 69 years old with a cervical HPV16 infection that either progressed to CIN3+ or cleared (not recorded which).

The CDR3 reads CAWSAAGEPQHF. CDR3 DNA, as far as it was read: TGTGCCTGGAGTGCGGCAGGGGAGCCC. The J gene is TRBJ1-5, the V gene TRBV30, with a tentative D call TRBD1 (6 bases). The read terminates 3 residues before the CDR3 end, so the remaining end is supplied by the germline J gene. The CDR3 totals 12 residues. The germline V and J ends were trimmed by 1 base and 8 bases, with 9 bases remaining between them. Germline V gene data show CDR1 as GTSNPN and CDR2 as SVGIG (reference sequence).

A word on this clone: The sequenced fragment ends 3 residues before the CDR3 boundary, so the rest is inferred from the germline J gene. The chain is built from TRBV30 and TRBJ1-1; the D is unclear. Germline V lookup: CDR1 GTSNPN, CDR2 SVGIG (reference sequence). The CDR3 spans 13 residues. The V end lost 4 bases, the J end lost 1 base, and 10 bases lay between the germline ends. The CDR3 DNA, read in part, is TGTGCCTGGATTAGGGCGACGAACACTGAA. Its translation is CAWIRATNTE. The full CDR3 reads CAWIRATNTEAFF.

For this clone: The CDR3 extends 3 residues past the end of the read, so its final part is completed from the germline J gene. The V and J genes are TRBV20-1 and TRBJ1-6; TRBD1 might be the D (6 bases). From germline, CDR1 is DFQATT and CDR2 SNEGSKA (reference sequence). V lost 0 bases to trimming and J lost 8 bases, with 17 bases between them. This CDR3 is built from 16 residues. Here the CDR3 reads CSARERARGWDSPLHF. The DNA read from the CDR3 is TGCAGTGCTAGAGAACGAGCCAGGGGTTGGGATTCACCC.

As to this clone: The sequence runs out 3 residues before the end of the CDR3; the remainder is reconstructed from the germline J gene. The rearrangement joins TRBV5-5 to TRBJ1-3; TRBD1 matches 7 bases. With 1 base clipped from V and 0 bases from J, the junction kept 1 base outside the gene matches. This CDR3 has 15 amino acids. Germline V gives CDR1 SGHKS, CDR2 YYEKEE (reference sequence). CDR3 protein: CASSLTGVSGNTIYF. The sequenced part of the CDR3 DNA is TGTGCCAGCAGCTTGACAGGGGTCTCTGGAAACACC.

The part of the CDR3 DNA that was read is TGCGCCAGCAGTGATATAGCGGCCGAA. Residues: CASSDIAAE. The entire CDR3 is CASSDIAAEAFF. The chain joins TRBV10-2 to TRBJ1-1; D is undetermined. The DNA ends 3 residues before the CDR3 does, and the rest of the CDR3 is filled in from the germline J gene. CDR1 is WSHSY and CDR2 is SAAADI in the germline V gene. The CDR3 covers 12 residues.

For this clone: The sequence runs out 3 residues before the end of the CDR3; the remainder is reconstructed from the germline J gene. The chain recombines TRBV5-1 with TRBJ1-4; D is ambiguous. Trimming cost V 3 bases and J 10 bases, with 7 bases left between them. This CDR3 region has 11 residues. Germline lookup yields CDR1 SGHRS and CDR2 YFSETQ. CDR3 sequence: CASSSQGKLFF. The CDR3 bases that were read are TGCGCCAGCAGCTCCCAAGGAAAA.

Concerning this clone itself: The read comes to an end 3 residues before the CDR3 does, leaving the germline J gene to fill in the end. The chain is built from TRBV30 and TRBJ2-5; unclear D gene. The CDR3 runs to 15 residues. The V and J ends lost 0 bases and 2 bases respectively, with 13 bases between them. CDR1 is GTSNPN, CDR2 SVGIG, per germline (reference sequence). CDR3 loop: CAWSVNWAQQETQYF. The part of the CDR3 DNA that was read is TGTGCCTGGAGTGTAAATTGGGCCCAACAAGAGACC.

As concerns this clone: The read ends 3 residues before the CDR3 terminus; that terminus is restored from the germline J gene. The chain has TRBV7-2 and TRBJ1-2; no clear D. CDR1 SGHTA and CDR2 FQGNSA come from the germline V gene. The CDR3 is 13 residues long. Here the CDR3 reads CASSLGLLAGYTF. The DNA read from the CDR3 is TGTGCCAGCAGCTTAGGACTCCTGGCCGGC.

A word on this clone: With the read ending 3 residues before the CDR3 end, the germline J gene is used to fill in that end. V and J are TRBV20-1 and TRBJ1-4; D remains ambiguous. The CDR3 totals 11 residues. V was shortened by 7 bases and J by 8 bases, with 11 bases between the two germline ends. CDR1 and CDR2 (germline): DFQATT, SNEGSKA (reference sequence). Incomplete CDR3 DNA: TGCAGTGTTCGGGTATACGAAAAA. It codes for CSVRVYEK. The whole CDR3 is CSVRVYEKLFF.

Turning to this clone: Read data end 3 residues before the CDR3 end; the end is taken from the germline J gene. This rearrangement joins TRBV20-1 to TRBJ1-2; D gene ambiguous. This CDR3 spans 12 amino acids. In germline, CDR1 is DFQATT, CDR2 SNEGSKA (reference sequence). V gave up 2 bases and J gave up 4 bases, with 8 bases separating them. CDR3 amino acids: CSARTDVYGYTF. The sequenced part of the CDR3 DNA is TGCAGTGCTAGAACAGATGTCTATGGC.

Comment on this clone: The sequenced fragment ends 3 residues before the CDR3 boundary, so the rest is inferred from the germline J gene. The chain joins TRBV6-1 to TRBJ1-5; D is possibly TRBD1 (5 bases). Germline assignment: CDR1 MNHNS and CDR2 SASEGT. V was pared by 0 bases and J by 3 bases, with 9 bases between. This CDR3 comprises 15 residues. The CDR3 loop reads CASSEAGAPNQPQHF. The DNA read from the CDR3 is TGTGCCAGCAGTGAAGCAGGGGCCCCCAATCAGCCC.

In regard to this clone: The read is 3 residues too short to cover the CDR3 end, so that end is filled in from the germline J gene. The rearrangement joins TRBV5-1 to TRBJ2-7; TRBD2 is a possible D gene (5 bases). The CDR3 consists of 12 residues. CDR1 is SGHRS and CDR2 is YFSETQ in the germline V gene. Trimming took off 1 base at V and 3 bases at J, with 5 bases between the two ends. CDR3 bases read: TGCGCCAGCAGCTTGCGGGGCTACGAG. The encoded protein is CASSLRGYE. In full, the CDR3 is CASSLRGYEQYF.

On this clone: The read halts 3 residues ahead of the CDR3 end, with the missing end drawn from the germline J gene. The chain uses TRBV2 and TRBJ2-7; 10 nucleotides match TRBD2. Germline loops: CDR1 SNHLY, CDR2 FYNNEI. The length of the CDR3 is 15 residues. V shed 4 bases and J 6 bases; nucleotides not matched to a gene: 9. The CDR3 is CASSGSSGRAGEQYF. The CDR3 DNA, read in part, is TGTGCCAGCAGTGGGTCGAGCGGGAGGGCAGGCGAG.

With regard to this clone: The sequenced fragment ends 3 residues before the CDR3 boundary, so the rest is inferred from the germline J gene. The V and J genes are TRBV27 and TRBJ2-1, with D perhaps TRBD2 (6 bases). The length of the CDR3 is 16 residues. Trimming shortened V by 4 bases and J by 4 bases, and 17 bases separated the two germline ends. CDR1 and CDR2 from the germline V gene are MNHEY and SMNVEV (reference sequence). The part of the CDR3 DNA that was read is TGTGCCAGCAGTTGGGGACTGCCCTCGGGGTACAATGAG. Its protein product is CASSWGLPSGYNE. The entire CDR3 protein is CASSWGLPSGYNEQFF.

In the case of this clone: The read halts 3 residues ahead of the CDR3 end, with the missing end drawn from the germline J gene. The chain has TRBV3-1 (or the pseudogene TRBV3-2) and TRBJ2-1; 12 bases align to TRBD2. CDR3 size: 15 residues. The germline gives CDR1 LGHDT, CDR2 YNNKEL (reference sequence). V lost 3 bases to trimming and J lost 9 bases; unmatched junction nucleotides: 6. The CDR3 loop is CASSQTSGSSGEQFF. The CDR3 DNA, read in part, is TGTGCCAGCAGCCAGACTAGCGGGAGTAGCGGTGAG.

Notes on this clone: The read ends 3 residues before the CDR3 terminus; that terminus is restored from the germline J gene. The chain uses TRBV6-1 and TRBJ2-2; TRBD2 aligns across 10 bases. CDR1 and CDR2 from the germline V gene are MNHNS and SASEGT. The CDR3 spans 16 residues. Trimming took 1 base from V and 9 from J; bases not matched to a gene: 8. The CDR3 loop is CASSEVSSGRGRELFF. The DNA read from the CDR3 is TGTGCCAGCAGTGAAGTATCTAGCGGGAGAGGGAGGGAG.

For this clone: Read coverage stops 3 residues before the CDR3 terminus; the germline J gene supplies the remainder. This chain joins TRBV4-2 and TRBJ2-6; maybe TRBD1 (6 bases). Germline V gene lookup returns CDR1 LGHNA and CDR2 YNFKEQ. The V and J ends lost 4 bases and 2 bases respectively, with 9 bases between them. The CDR3 length is 15 residues. Incomplete CDR3 DNA: TGTGCCAGCAGCCTCACAGGGACTGGGGCCAACGTC. This codes for CASSLTGTGANV. The full-length CDR3 reads as CASSLTGTGANVLTF.

Concerning this clone itself: The CDR3 extends 3 residues past the end of the read, so its final part is completed from the germline J gene. The rearrangement joins TRBV30 to TRBJ2-2, with D uncertain. Trimming removed 1 base at V and 8 bases at J, with 5 bases between. The CDR3 runs 11 residues. The germline V gene encodes CDR1 GTSNPN and CDR2 SVGIG (reference sequence). CDR3 DNA (partial): TGTGCCTGGAGTGGTAATGGGGAG. Amino acid sequence: CAWSGNGE. The entire CDR3 protein reads CAWSGNGELFF.

The sequenced part of the CDR3 DNA is TGTGCCACCAGCAAACGACAGGGCCAACAAGAGACC. Its protein is CATSKRQGQQET. The CDR3 in full is CATSKRQGQQETQYF. The chain links TRBV15 to TRBJ2-5; TRBD1 aligns across 7 bases. Read sequence stops 3 residues before the CDR3 end, and the germline J gene provides the missing end. The length of the CDR3 is 15 residues. The V gene end was trimmed by 4 bases and the J gene end by 2 bases; junction bases not matched to a gene: 7. Germline V lookup: CDR1 LNHNV, CDR2 YYDKDF (reference sequence).